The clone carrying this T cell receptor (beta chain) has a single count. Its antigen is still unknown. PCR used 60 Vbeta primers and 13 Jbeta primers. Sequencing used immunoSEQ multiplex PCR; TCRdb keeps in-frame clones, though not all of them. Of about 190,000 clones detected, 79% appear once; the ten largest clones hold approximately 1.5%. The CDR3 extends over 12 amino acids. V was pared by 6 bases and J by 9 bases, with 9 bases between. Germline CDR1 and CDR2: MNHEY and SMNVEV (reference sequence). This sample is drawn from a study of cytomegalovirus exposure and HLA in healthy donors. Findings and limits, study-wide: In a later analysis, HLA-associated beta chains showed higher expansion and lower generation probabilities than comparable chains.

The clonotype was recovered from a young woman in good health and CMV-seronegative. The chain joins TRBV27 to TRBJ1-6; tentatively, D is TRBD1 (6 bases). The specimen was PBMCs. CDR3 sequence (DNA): TGTGCCAGCAGAGGGGGACCTTCACCCCTCCACTTT. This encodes CASRGGPSPLHF.